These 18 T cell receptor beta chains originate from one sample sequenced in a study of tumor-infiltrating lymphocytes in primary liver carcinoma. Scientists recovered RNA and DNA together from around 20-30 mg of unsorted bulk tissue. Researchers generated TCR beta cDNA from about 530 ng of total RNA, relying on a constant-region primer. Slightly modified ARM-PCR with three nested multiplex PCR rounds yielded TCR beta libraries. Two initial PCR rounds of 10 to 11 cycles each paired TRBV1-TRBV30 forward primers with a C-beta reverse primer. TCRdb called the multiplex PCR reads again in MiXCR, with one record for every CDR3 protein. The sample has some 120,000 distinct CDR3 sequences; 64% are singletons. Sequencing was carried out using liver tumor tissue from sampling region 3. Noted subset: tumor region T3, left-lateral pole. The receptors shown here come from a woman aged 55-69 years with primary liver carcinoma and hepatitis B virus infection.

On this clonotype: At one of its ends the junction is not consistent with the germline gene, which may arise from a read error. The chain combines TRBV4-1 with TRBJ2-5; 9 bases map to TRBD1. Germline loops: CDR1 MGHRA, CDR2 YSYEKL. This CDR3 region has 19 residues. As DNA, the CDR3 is TGCGCTAGCAGCCAAGAAGGCTGGGGGACAGGGCCTCTCCAAAAGACCCAGTACTTC. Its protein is CASSQEGWGTGPLQKTQYF.

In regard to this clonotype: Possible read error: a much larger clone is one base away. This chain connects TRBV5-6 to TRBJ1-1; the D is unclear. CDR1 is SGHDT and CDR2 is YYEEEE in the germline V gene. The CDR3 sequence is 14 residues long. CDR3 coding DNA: TGTGTCAGCAGACCCTATATAGGGAGGACTGAAGCTTTCTTT. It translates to CVSRPYIGRTEAFF.

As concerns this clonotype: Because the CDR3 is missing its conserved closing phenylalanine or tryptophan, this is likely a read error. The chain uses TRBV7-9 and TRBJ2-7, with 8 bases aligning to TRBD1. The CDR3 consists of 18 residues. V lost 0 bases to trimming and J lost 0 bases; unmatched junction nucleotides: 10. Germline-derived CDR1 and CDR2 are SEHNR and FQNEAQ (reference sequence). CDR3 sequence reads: CASSLAPKRTGTSYEQYY. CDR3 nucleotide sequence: TGTGCCAGCAGCTTAGCCCCTAAGAGGACAGGGACCTCCTACGAGCAGTACTAC.

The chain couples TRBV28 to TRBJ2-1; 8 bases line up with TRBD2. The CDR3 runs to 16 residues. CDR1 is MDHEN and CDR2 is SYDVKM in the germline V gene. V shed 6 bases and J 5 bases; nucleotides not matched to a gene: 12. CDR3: CASRPTYSGMNNEQFF. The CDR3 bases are TGTGCCAGCAGGCCTACCTATAGCGGGATGAACAATGAGCAGTTCTTC. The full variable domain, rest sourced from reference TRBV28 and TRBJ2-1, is DVKVTQSSRYLVKRTGEKVFLECVQDMDHENMFWYRQDPGLGLRLIYFSYDVKMKEKGDIPEGYSVSREKKERFSLILESASTNQTSMYLCASRPTYSGMNNEQFFGPGTRLTVL.

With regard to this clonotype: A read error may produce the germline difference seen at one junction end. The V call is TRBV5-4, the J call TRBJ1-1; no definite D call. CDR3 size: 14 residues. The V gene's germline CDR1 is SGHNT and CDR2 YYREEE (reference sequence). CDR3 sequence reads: CASSLRYLKTETFF. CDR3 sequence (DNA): TGTGCCAGCAGCTTGAGGTACTTGAAGACTGAAACTTTCTTT.

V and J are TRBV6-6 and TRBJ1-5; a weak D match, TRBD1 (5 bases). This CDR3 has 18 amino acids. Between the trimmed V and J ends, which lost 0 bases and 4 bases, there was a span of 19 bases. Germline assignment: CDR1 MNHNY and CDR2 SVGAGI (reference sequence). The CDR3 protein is CASSYSSELGGINQPQHF. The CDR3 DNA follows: TGTGCCAGCAGTTACTCGTCGGAACTCGGGGGGATTAATCAGCCCCAGCATTTT.

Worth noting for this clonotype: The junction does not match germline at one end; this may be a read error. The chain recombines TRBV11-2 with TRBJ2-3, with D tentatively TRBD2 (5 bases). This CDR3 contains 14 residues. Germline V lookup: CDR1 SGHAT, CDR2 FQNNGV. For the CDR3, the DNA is TGTGCCAGCAGCCTAGGTGGGAGCACAGATACGCTGTATTTT. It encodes CASSLGGSTDTLYF.

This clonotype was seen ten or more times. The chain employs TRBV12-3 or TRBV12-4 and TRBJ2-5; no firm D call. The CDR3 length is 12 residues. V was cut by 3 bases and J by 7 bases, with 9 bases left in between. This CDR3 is CASSFQEGTQYF. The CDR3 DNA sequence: TGTGCCAGCAGTTTCCAGGAAGGGACCCAGTACTTC.

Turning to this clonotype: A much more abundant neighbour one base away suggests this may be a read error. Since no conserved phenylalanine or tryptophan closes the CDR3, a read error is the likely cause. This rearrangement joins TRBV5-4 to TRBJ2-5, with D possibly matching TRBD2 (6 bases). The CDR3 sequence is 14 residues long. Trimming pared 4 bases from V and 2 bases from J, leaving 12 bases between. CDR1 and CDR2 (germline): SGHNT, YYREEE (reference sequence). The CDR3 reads CASSNGGLQETQYS. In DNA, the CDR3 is TGTGCCAGCAGCAACGGGGGACTGCAAGAGACCCAGTACTCC.

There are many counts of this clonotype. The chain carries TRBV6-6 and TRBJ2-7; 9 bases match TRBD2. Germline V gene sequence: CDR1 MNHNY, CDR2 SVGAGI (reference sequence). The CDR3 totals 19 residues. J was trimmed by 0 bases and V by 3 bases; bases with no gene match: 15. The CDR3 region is CASSYPQGALAGDSYEQYF. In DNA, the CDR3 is TGTGCCAGCAGTTATCCCCAGGGCGCTTTAGCGGGAGACTCCTACGAGCAGTACTTC.

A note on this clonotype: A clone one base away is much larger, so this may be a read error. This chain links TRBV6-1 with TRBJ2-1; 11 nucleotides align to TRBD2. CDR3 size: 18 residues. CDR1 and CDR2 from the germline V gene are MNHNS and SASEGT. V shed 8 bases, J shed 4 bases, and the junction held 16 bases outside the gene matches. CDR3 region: CASEKLVAGGRGYNEQFF. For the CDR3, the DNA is TGTGCCAGCGAAAAGCTCGTAGCGGGAGGGCGAGGATACAATGAGCAGTTCTTC.

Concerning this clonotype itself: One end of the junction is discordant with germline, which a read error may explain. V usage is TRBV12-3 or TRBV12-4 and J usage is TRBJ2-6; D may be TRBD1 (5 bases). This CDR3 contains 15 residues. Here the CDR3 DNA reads TGTGCCAGCAGTTTACGCAGGGCTGGGGTCAACGTCCTGACTTTC. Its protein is CASSLRRAGVNVLTF.

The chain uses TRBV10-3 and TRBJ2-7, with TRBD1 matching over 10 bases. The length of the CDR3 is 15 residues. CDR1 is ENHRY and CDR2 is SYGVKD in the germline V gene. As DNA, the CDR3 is TGTGTCATTAACCCTGGGGGGACAGGGGACTACGAGCAGTACTTC. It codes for CVINPGGTGDYEQYF.

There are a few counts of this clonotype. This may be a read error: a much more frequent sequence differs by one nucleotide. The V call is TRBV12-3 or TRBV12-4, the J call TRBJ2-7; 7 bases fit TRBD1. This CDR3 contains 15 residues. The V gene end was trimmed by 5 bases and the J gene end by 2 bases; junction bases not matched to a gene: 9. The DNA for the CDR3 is TGTGCCAGCAGTCTGGACAGGTCCAGCCCCTACGAGCAGTACTTC. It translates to CASSLDRSSPYEQYF.

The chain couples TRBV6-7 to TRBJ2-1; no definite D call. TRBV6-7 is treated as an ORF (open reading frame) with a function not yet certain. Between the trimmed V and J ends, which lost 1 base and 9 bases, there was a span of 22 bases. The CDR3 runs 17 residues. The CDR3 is CASSYLGCPIPPREQFF. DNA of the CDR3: TGTGCCAGCAGTTACTTGGGCTGCCCTATCCCCCCCCGTGAGCAGTTCTTC.

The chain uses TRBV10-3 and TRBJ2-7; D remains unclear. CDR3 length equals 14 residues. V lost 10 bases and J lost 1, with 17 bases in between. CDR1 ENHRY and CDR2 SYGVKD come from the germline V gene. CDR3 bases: TGTGCCACCCAAAACTTTACAAATTCCTACGAGCAGTACTTC. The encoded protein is CATQNFTNSYEQYF.

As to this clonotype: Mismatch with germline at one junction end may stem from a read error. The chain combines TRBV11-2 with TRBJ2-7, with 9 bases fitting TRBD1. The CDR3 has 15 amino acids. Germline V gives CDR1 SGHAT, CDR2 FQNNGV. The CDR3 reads CTSSFTSQGAGERYF. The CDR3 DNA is TGTACCAGCAGCTTCACCTCACAGGGGGCGGGGGAGCGGTACTTC.

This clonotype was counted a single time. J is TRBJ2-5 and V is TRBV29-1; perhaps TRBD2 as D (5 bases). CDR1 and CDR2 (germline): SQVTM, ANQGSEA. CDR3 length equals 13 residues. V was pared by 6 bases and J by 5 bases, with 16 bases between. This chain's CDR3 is CSVPGIPHETQYF. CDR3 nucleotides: TGCAGCGTGCCGGGAATACCGCATGAGACCCAGTACTTC. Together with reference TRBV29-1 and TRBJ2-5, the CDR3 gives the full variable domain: SAVISQKPSRDICQRGTSLTIQCQVDSQVTMMFWYRQQPGQSLTLIATANQGSEATYESGFVIDKFPISRPNLTFSTLTVSNMSPEDSSIYLCSVPGIPHETQYFGPGTRLLVL.